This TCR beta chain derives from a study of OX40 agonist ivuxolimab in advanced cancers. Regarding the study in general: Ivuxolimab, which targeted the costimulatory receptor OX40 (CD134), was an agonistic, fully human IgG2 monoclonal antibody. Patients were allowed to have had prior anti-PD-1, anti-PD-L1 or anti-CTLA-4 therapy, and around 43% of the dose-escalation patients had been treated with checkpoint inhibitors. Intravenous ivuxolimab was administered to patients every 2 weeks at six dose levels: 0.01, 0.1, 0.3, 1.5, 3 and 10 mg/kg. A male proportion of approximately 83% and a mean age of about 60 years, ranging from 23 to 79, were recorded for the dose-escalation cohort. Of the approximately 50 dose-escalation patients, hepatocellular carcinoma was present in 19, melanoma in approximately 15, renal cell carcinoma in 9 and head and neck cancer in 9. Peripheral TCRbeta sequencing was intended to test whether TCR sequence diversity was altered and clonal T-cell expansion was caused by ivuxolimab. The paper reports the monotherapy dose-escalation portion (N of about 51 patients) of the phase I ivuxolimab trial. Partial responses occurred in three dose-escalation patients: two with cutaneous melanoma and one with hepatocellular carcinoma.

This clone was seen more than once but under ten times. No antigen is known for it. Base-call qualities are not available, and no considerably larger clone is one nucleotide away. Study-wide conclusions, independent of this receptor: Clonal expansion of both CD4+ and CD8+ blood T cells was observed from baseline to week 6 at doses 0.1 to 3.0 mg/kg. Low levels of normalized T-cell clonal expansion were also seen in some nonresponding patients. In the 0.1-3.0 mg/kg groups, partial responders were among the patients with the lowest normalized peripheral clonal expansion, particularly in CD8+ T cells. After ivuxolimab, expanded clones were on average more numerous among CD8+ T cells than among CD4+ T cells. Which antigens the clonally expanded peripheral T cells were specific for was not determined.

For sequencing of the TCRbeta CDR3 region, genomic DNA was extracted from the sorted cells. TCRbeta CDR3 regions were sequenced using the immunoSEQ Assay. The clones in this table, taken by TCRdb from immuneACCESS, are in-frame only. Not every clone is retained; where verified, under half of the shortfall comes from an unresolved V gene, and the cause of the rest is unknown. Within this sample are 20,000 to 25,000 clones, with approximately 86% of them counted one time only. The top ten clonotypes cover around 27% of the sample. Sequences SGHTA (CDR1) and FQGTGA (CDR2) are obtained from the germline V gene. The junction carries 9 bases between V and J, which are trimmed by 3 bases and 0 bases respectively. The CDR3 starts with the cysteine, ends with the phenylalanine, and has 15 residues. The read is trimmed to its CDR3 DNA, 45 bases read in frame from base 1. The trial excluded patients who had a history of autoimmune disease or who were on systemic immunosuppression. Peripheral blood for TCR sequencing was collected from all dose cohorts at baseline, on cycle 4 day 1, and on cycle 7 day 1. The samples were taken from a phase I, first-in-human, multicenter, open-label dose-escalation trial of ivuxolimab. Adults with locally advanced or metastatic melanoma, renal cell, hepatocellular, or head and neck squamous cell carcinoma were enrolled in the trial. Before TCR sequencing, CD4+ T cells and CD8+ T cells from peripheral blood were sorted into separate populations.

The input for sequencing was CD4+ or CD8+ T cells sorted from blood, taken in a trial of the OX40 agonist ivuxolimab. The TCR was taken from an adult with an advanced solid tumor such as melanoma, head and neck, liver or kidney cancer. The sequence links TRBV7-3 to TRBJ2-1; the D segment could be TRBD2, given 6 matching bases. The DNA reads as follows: TGTGCCAGCAGCTTTAGGGGACTCTCCTACAATGAGCAGTTCTTC. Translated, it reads CASSFRGLSYNEQFF.